This T cell receptor beta chain was profiled in a study of blood T cell repertoires in COVID-19. Looking at the study overall: Donors in the United States, Italy and Spain gave samples during acute or convalescent COVID-19.

In the study's own analysis: Nucleated cell number was recorded as an estimate derived from reference gene primer amplification. The protocol was immunoSEQ multiplex PCR, while the TCRdb copy is restricted to in-frame clones and leaves out a portion. V and J calls and clone size come straight from that table; D and trimming were deduced from the DNA. Counted here are 300,000 to 500,000 clones, over 75% occurring once; the ten biggest clones make up 0.9% to 1%. With 0 bases clipped from V and 4 bases from J, the junction kept 3 bases outside the gene matches. The germline CDR1 and CDR2 sequences are SGHKS and YYEKEE (reference sequence). The CDR3 spans 14 residues. This clone was observed a single time.

V usage is TRBV5-5 and J usage is TRBJ1-1, with 7 bases aligning to TRBD1. Sequencing input: PBMCs or T cells enriched from blood (not recorded which). This sequence was found in a woman in her twenties or thirties with acute COVID-19. Here the CDR3 DNA reads TGTGCCAGCAGCTTGGGGGCAGGGGGCACTGAAGCTTTCTTT. Protein product: CASSLGAGGTEAFF.